Shown below are 9 T cell receptor beta chains from a single sample sequenced in a study of cytomegalovirus exposure and HLA in healthy donors. Libraries were prepared by immunoSEQ multiplex PCR; TCRdb keeps only in-frame clonotypes and omits some of them. The table includes approximately 200,000 clones, about three quarters detected once. The sequencing sample was made of PBMCs. All receptors come from a woman in her twenties or thirties in good health and CMV-seronegative.

This chain joins TRBV11-3 and TRBJ2-7, with 11 bases lining up with TRBD1. The CDR3 covers 14 residues. Germline values: CDR1 SGHNT, CDR2 YENEEA. The V segment lost 5 bases and the J segment 5 bases; nucleotides outside the gene matches: 5. CDR3 DNA: TGTGCCAGCAGCCGGACAGGGGGCGCGGACGAGCAGTACTTC. Translated, it gives CASSRTGGADEQYF.

The chain uses TRBV25-1 and TRBJ2-2; tentatively, D is TRBD2 (6 bases). Germline values: CDR1 MGHDK, CDR2 SYGVNS. The CDR3 covers 14 residues. Trimming pared 4 bases from V and 3 bases from J, leaving 9 bases between. For the CDR3, the DNA is TGTGCCAGCAGTGGCGCGGGGTACACCGGGGAGCTGTTTTTT. Encoded protein: CASSGAGYTGELFF.

The genes are TRBV18 and TRBJ1-1; a possible D gene is TRBD1 (6 bases). The CDR3 sequence is 15 residues long. V gave up 1 base and J gave up 1 base, with 10 bases separating them. Per the germline V gene, CDR1 is KGHSH and CDR2 is LQKENI. The CDR3 DNA sequence: TGTGCCAGCTCACCACGGACAGCGTCGAACACTGAAGCTTTCTTT. This translates into CASSPRTASNTEAFF. The whole variable domain, filled in from reference TRBV18 and TRBJ1-1, reads NAGVMQNPRHLVRRRGQEARLRCSPMKGHSHVYWYRQLPEEGLKFMVYLQKENIIDESGMPKERFSAEFPKEGPSILRIQQVVRGDSAAYFCASSPRTASNTEAFFGQGTRLTVV.

The CDR3 loop reads CSVEFGDTQYF. The CDR3 DNA reads as TGCAGCGTTGAGTTCGGAGATACGCAGTATTTT. V usage is TRBV29-1 and J usage is TRBJ2-3, with D hard to call. Trimming removed 3 bases from V and 5 bases from J, with 6 bases in between. The CDR3 runs 11 residues. CDR1 is SQVTM and CDR2 is ANQGSEA in the germline V gene.

The genes are TRBV29-1 and TRBJ2-1; 10 bases are a match to TRBD2. V shed 0 bases, J shed 8 bases, and the junction held 13 bases outside the gene matches. The CDR3 sequence is 17 residues long. Germline V lookup: CDR1 SQVTM, CDR2 ANQGSEA. Here the CDR3 reads CSVEDLASGSGQYEQFF. The CDR3 region has the DNA TGCAGCGTTGAAGATCTGGCTAGCGGGAGTGGGCAATATGAGCAGTTCTTC.

CDR3 protein: CASSLSGQPSNYGYTF. The CDR3 coding sequence is TGTGCCAGCAGCTTATCTGGACAGCCCTCTAACTATGGCTACACCTTC. The genes are TRBV7-9 and TRBJ1-2; a possible D gene is TRBD1 (6 bases). Germline loops: CDR1 SEHNR, CDR2 FQNEAQ (reference sequence). V was pared by 2 bases and J by 0 bases, with 13 bases between. The CDR3 runs 16 residues.

The genes are TRBV27 and TRBJ1-1, with D unresolved. The CDR3 consists of 15 residues. V was clipped by 7 bases and J by 1 base, with 16 bases between them. Germline values: CDR1 MNHEY, CDR2 SMNVEV (reference sequence). The CDR3: CASTRGVAANTEAFF. The CDR3 nucleotides read TGTGCCAGCACCCGCGGAGTGGCTGCGAACACTGAAGCTTTCTTT.

The V gene is TRBV5-4, the J gene TRBJ2-5, with 14 bases lining up with TRBD2. Looked up from germline, CDR1 is SGHNT and CDR2 is YYREEE (reference sequence). Losses at the gene ends were 0 bases for V and 5 bases for J; bases not matched to a gene: 6. CDR3 length: 17 amino acids. In nucleotides, the CDR3 is TGTGCCAGCAGCTTGGGACTAGCGGGGGGGACCAGGGAGACCCAGTACTTC. It yields the protein CASSLGLAGGTRETQYF. The full variable domain, rest sourced from reference TRBV5-4 and TRBJ2-5, is ETGVTQSPTHLIKTRGQQVTLRCSSQSGHNTVSWYQQALGQGPQFIFQYYREEENGRGNFPPRFSGLQFPNYSSELNVNALELDDSALYLCASSLGLAGGTRETQYFGPGTRLLVL.

This clone appeared a single time. The CDR3 loop is CASSFRGLGYGYTF. In DNA form, the CDR3 reads TGTGCCAGCAGTTTCAGGGGGCTGGGGTATGGCTACACCTTC. The chain combines TRBV6-5 with TRBJ1-2; 8 bases fit TRBD1. V shed 4 bases and J 5 bases; nucleotides not matched to a gene: 6. The V gene's germline CDR1 is MNHEY and CDR2 SVGAGI. The CDR3 length is 14 residues.